Listed below are T cell receptor beta chains from one sample, sequenced in a study of T cell changes during pregnancy in multiple sclerosis. Produced via immunoSEQ multiplex PCR; TCRdb's table is partial and in-frame only. There are 65,000 to 85,000 clones in the sample; 92% occur only once, and 0.29% lies in the top ten. Sequencing was performed on CD4+ T cells from peripheral blood mononuclear cells, taken after pregnancy. The receptors were gathered from a female donor with multiple sclerosis, enrolled in a pregnancy study. The CDR3 runs from the conserved cysteine through the conserved F or W. The D gene is left open where the match is weak. Only part of the rows carry a size: once, few, many, or a class if the clone is expanded.

DNA | CDR3 | V | size | J | D
TGTGCCAGCAGCCCGCCGGGACTAGGCTACGAGCAGTACTTC | CASSPPGLGYEQYF | TRBV28 | . | TRBJ2-7 | TRBD2
TGTGCCAGTAGGCAGACAGGGGGAACCCAGCCCCAGCATTTT | CASRQTGGTQPQHF | TRBV19 | once | TRBJ1-5 | TRBD1
TGTGCCAGCTCACCAGGGGTGTCAGGGAAAGGCTACACCTTC | CASSPGVSGKGYTF | TRBV18 | few | TRBJ1-2 | .
TGTGCCAGCAGCTTGGAGGAGGGGGCGGGTGGCTACACCTTC | CASSLEEGAGGYTF | TRBV5-4 | few | TRBJ1-2 | TRBD1
TGTGCCAGCAGAAGGGACAGGATGAACACCGGGGAGCTGTTTTTT | CASRRDRMNTGELFF | TRBV2 | . | TRBJ2-2 | TRBD1
TGTGCCAGCAGCCCCCACAGGGACATCGCTGGCTACACCTTC | CASSPHRDIAGYTF | TRBV7-9 | . | TRBJ1-2 | .
TGTGCCAGCAGCTTAGGAGACAGGGGGCGCGGGGAGCTGTTTTTT | CASSLGDRGRGELFF | TRBV7-2 | once | TRBJ2-2 | TRBD1
TGTGCCAGCAGTGAATTCTCAGGGTCCTTAACGTACAATGAGCAGTTCTTC | CASSEFSGSLTYNEQFF | TRBV6-1 | . | TRBJ2-1 | .
TGTGCCAGCAGCAAATACAGGAGACAAGAGACCCAGTACTTC | CASSKYRRQETQYF | TRBV21-1 | . | TRBJ2-5 | .
TGTGCCAGCAGTACCTCGGAAGAGACCCAGTACTTC | CASSTSEETQYF | TRBV6-5 | . | TRBJ2-5 | .
TGTGCCAGCAGTGGGGCAGGGCCTTGGAACACTGAAGCTTTCTTT | CASSGAGPWNTEAFF | TRBV25-1 | . | TRBJ1-1 | .